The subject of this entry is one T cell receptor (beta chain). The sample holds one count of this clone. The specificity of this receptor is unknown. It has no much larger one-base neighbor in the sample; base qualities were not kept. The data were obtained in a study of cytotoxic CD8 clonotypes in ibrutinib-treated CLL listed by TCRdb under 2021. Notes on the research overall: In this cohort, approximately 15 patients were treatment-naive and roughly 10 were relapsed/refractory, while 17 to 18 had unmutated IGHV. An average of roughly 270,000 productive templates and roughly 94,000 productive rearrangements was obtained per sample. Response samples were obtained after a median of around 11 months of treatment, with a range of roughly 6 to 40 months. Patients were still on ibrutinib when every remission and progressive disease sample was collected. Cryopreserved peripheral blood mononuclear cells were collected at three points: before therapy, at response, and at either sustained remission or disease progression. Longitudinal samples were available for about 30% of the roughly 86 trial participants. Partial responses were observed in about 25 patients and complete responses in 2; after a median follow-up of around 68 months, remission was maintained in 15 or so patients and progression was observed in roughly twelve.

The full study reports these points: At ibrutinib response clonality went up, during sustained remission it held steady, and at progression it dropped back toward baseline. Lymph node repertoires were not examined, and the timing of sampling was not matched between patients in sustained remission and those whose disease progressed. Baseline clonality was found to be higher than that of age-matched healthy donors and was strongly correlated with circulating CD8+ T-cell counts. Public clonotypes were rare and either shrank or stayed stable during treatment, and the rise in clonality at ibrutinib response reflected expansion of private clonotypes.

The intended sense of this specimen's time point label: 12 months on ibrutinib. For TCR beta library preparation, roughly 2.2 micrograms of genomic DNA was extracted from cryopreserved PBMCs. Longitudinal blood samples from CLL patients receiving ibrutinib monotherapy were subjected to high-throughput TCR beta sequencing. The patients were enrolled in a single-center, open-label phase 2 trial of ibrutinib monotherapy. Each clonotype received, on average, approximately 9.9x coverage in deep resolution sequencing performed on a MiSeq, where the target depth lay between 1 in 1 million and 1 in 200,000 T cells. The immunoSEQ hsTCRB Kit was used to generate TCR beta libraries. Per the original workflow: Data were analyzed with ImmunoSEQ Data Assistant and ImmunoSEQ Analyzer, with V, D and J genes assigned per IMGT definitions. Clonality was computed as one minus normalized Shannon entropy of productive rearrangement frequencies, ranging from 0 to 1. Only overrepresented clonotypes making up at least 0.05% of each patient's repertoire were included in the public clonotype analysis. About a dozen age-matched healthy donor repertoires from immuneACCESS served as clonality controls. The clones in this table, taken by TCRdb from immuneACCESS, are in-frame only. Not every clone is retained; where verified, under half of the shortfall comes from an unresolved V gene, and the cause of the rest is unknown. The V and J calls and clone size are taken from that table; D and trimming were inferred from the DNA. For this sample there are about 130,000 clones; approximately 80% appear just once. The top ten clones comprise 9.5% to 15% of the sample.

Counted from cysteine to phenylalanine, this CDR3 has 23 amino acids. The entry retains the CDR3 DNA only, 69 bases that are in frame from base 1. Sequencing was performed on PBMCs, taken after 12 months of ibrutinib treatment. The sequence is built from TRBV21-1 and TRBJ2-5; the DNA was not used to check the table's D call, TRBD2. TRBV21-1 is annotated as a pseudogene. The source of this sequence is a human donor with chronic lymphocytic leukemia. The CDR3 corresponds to CASSKVRNQFALRRTSGSETQYF. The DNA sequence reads TGTGCCAGCAGCAAAGTCCGTAATCAGTTTGCCCTTAGACGGACTAGCGGGAGTGAGACCCAGTACTTC.